This T cell receptor (beta chain) emerged from a study of long-term antiretroviral therapy in people with HIV. Study results and caveats: Diversity increased after ART yet remained lower than in transplant donor controls.

This was the immunoSEQ v3.0 assay at survey level. This table comes from immunoSEQ multiplex PCR, and its TCRdb copy is limited to in-frame clones, with some not included. Among 22,000 or so clones listed, 80% were seen once. Germline-derived CDR1 and CDR2 are SGHAT and FQNNGV. There are 16 residues in the CDR3. V lost 2 bases and J lost 0, with 12 bases in between. This clone was picked up one time. Antigen: not known. The TCR sequence derives from a woman aged 25 to 39 with HIV. The source material was unsorted PBMCs, sampled 2.9 years after starting antiretroviral therapy. The chain combines TRBV11-2 with TRBJ2-3; D ambiguous. CDR3 DNA sequence: TGTGCCAGCAGCTTATATGGAATTCTTAGCACAGATACGCAGTATTTT. Protein sequence: CASSLYGILSTDTQYF.